This T cell receptor (beta chain) came from a study of shared clonotypes between healthy human individuals. Method: immunoSEQ multiplex PCR; TCRdb's copy keeps in-frame clones and lacks some. The sample consists of 2 million to 2.5 million clones, approximately 93% of them appearing once. Trimming pared 3 bases from V and 3 bases from J, leaving 10 bases between. This CDR3 has 14 amino acids. Germline assignment: CDR1 SGHTA and CDR2 FQGNSA. The clonotype was recovered from a man aged 18 to 35 in good health. Some clones in this sample may be carry-over from other donors' samples. The chain links TRBV7-2 to TRBJ2-3; D uncertain. The sequenced sample consisted of naive CD4+ T cells from PBMCs. Subset: CD45RA+ positively selected. The DNA of the CDR3 is TGTGCCAGCAGCTTTACAGATGGGACAGATACGCAGTATTTT. Translation: CASSFTDGTDTQYF.